Sequencing of this T cell receptor (beta chain) was carried out in a study of kidney transplant recipient with SARS-CoV-2 infection. TCRdb re-called the reads with MiXCR, one entry per CDR3 protein. The sample lists 200,000 to 300,000 distinct CDR3 sequences, more than 25% seen once, with almost 7.5% in the top ten. This clonotype was picked up many times. Germline V lookup: CDR1 SGHKS, CDR2 YYEKEE (reference sequence). The CDR3 loop spans 13 amino acids. With 0 bases clipped from V and 5 bases from J, the junction kept 1 base outside the gene matches. The V call is TRBV5-5, the J call TRBJ2-7; TRBD1 agrees at 8 bases. The sample in question was a blood sample, obtained at baseline and around day 120 from a kidney transplant recipient. This TCR was recovered from a male patient aged 30 to 40 who had COVID-19 and was a kidney transplant recipient. Some T cells may be the graft donor's. The CDR3 nucleotides read TGTGCCAGCAGCTTGGGACAGGGGAACGAGCAGTACTTC. Translating gives CASSLGQGNEQYF.